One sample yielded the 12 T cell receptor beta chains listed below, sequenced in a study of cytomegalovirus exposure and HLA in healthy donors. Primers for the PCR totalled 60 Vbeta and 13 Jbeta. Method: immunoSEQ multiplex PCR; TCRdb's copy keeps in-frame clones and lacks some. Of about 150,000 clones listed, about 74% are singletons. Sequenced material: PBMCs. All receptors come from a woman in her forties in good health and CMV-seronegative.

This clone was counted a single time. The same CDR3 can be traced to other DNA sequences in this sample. The CDR3 DNA follows: TGTGCCAGCACGGTGAGGGTGTATGGCTACACCTTC. It is translated as CASTVRVYGYTF. V usage is TRBV6-4 and J usage is TRBJ1-2; no definite D call. The CDR3 is made up of 12 amino acids. Trimming cost V 7 bases and J 5 bases, with 11 bases left between them. Germline V gives CDR1 MRHNA, CDR2 SNTAGT.

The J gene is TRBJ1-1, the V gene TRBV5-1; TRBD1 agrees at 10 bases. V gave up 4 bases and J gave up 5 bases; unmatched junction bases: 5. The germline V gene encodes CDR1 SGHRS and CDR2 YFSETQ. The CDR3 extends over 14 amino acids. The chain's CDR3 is CASSGGTGATEAFF. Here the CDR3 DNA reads TGCGCCAGCAGCGGCGGGACAGGGGCAACTGAAGCTTTCTTT.

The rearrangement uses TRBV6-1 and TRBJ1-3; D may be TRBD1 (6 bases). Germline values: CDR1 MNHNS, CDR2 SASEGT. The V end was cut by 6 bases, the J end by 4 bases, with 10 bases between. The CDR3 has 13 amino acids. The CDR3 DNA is TGTGCCAGCAGAGACAGGTGGGGAAACACCATATATTTT. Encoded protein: CASRDRWGNTIYF.

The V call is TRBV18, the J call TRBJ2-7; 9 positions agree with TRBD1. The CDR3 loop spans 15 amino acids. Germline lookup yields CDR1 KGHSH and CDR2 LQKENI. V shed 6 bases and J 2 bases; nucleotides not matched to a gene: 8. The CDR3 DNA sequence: TGTGCCAGCTCCCCGGTGGGGGACAGGGCCTACGAGCAGTACTTC. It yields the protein CASSPVGDRAYEQYF.

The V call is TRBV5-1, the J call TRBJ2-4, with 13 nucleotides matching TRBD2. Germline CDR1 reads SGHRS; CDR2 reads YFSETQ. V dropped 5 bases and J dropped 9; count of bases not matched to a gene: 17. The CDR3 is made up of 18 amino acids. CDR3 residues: CASRRGLAGRSTSGIQYF. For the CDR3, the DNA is TGCGCCAGCAGGCGGGGACTAGCGGGGCGTTCTACATCGGGCATTCAGTACTTC. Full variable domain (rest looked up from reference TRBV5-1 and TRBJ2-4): KAGVTQTPRYLIKTRGQQVTLSCSPISGHRSVSWYQQTPGQGLQFLFEYFSETQRNKGNFPGRFSGRQFSNSRSEMNVSTLELGDSALYLCASRRGLAGRSTSGIQYFGAGTRLSVL.

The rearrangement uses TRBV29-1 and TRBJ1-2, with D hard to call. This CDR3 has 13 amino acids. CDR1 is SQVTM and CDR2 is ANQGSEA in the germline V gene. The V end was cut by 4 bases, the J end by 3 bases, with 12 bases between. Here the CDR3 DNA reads TGCAGCGTTGGCGGACGGGGAGACTATGGCTACACCTTC. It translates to CSVGGRGDYGYTF.

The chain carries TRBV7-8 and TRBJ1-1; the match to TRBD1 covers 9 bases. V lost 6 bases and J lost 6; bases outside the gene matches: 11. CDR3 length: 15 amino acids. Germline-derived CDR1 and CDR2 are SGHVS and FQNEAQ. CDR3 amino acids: CASRTPLDRGAEAFF. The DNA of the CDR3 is TGTGCCAGCAGGACCCCCCTGGACAGGGGCGCTGAAGCTTTCTTT.

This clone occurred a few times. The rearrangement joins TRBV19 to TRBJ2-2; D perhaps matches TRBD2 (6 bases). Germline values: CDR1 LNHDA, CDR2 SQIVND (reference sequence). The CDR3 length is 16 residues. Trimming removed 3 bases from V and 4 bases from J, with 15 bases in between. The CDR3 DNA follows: TGTGCCAGTAGTATTCTGGCGGGATCGGGCACCGGGGAGCTGTTTTTT. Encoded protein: CASSILAGSGTGELFF. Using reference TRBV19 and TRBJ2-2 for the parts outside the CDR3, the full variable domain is DGGITQSPKYLFRKEGQNVTLSCEQNLNHDAMYWYRQDPGQGLRLIYYSQIVNDFQKGDIAEGYSVSREKKESFPLTVTSAQKNPTAFYLCASSILAGSGTGELFFGEGSRLTVL.

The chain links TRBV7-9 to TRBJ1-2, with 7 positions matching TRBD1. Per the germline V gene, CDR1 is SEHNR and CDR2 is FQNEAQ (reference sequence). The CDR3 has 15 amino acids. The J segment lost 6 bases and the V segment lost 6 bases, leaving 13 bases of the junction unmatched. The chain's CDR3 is CASRRSGTEGDGYTF. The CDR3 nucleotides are TGTGCCAGCAGGAGATCCGGGACAGAGGGAGATGGCTACACCTTC. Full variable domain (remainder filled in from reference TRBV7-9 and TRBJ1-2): DTGVSQNPRHKITKRGQNVTFRCDPISEHNRLYWYRQTLGQGPEFLTYFQNEAQLEKSRLLSDRFSAERPKGSFSTLEIQRTEQGDSAMYLCASRRSGTEGDGYTFGSGTRLTVV.

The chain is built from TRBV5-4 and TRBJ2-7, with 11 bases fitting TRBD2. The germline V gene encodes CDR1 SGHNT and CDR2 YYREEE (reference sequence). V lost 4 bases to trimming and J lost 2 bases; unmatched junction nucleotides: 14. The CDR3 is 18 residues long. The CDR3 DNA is TGTGCCAGCAGCCGAGGCAGGGTTGGTAGCGGGGGGGCCTACGAGCAGTACTTC. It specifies CASSRGRVGSGGAYEQYF.

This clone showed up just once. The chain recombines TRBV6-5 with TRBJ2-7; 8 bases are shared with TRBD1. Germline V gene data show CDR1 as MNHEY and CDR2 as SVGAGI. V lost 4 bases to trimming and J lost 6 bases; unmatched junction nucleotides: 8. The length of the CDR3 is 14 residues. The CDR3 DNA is TGTGCCAGCAGTTCCGGCGCCAGGGGGCTCGAGCAGTACTTC. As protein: CASSSGARGLEQYF.

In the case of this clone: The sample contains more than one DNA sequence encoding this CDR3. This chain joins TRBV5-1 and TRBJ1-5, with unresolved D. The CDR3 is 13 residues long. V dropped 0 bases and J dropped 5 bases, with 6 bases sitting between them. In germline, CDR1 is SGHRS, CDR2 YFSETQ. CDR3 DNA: TGCGCCAGCAGCTTGGGGGGAGATCAGCCCCAGCATTTT. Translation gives CASSLGGDQPQHF.